This section outlines one T cell receptor beta chain sequence together with its context. The data are from a study of control samples from healthy donors and cancer patients. The CDR3 loop spans 11 amino acids. The germline gives CDR1 MNHEY, CDR2 SVGAGI. Trimming removed 7 bases from V and 11 bases from J; junction bases left unmatched: 7. Sequenced by immunoSEQ multiplex PCR; TCRdb stores in-frame clones only, minus some. The repertoire holds about 130,000 clones, with roughly 94% as singletons. This clonotype originated in a man aged 55 to 70 with colorectal cancer. The chain uses TRBV6-5 and TRBJ2-5; 7 bases agree with TRBD1. Sequencing used PBMCs. The chain's CDR3 is CASTSLGQQYF. In DNA, the CDR3 is TGTGCCAGCACCTCGTTGGGACAGCAGTACTTC.